This TCR beta chain was retrieved from a study of T cell responses to AZD1222 COVID-19 vaccine. The study, taken as a whole, reports: Clonal diversity may have been underestimated, and the donors were mostly white British, with more females than males.

As for this clone: The antigen is undetermined.

Second doses were pooled across both intervals (about 4 or about 12 weeks). The CDR3 has 13 residues. V was clipped by 0 bases and J by 7 bases, with 7 bases between them. Germline CDR1 reads SGHRS; CDR2 reads YFSETQ. Assay: immunoSEQ multiplex PCR; the TCRdb copy retains only in-frame clones and omits some. The sample has 53,000 or so clones; approximately 83% are singletons. The clonotype comes from an adult who received the AZD1222 COVID-19 vaccine. This chain joins TRBV5-1 and TRBJ2-2, with D perhaps matching TRBD1 (5 bases). The sample in question was peripheral blood, obtained 28 days after the second AZD1222 dose. The CDR3 loop reads CASSLGGVGELFF. The CDR3, as DNA: TGCGCCAGCAGCTTGGGGGGCGTCGGGGAGCTGTTTTTT.